Listed below are T cell receptor beta chains from one sample, sequenced in a study of T cell changes during pregnancy in multiple sclerosis. TCRdb's copy holds only in-frame clones and misses some; the assay was immunoSEQ multiplex PCR. The repertoire holds about 34,000 clones, roughly 90% seen once, with roughly 4.5% in the top ten. This specimen consisted of CD8+ T cells from peripheral blood mononuclear cells, obtained after pregnancy. These TCRs come from a female donor with multiple sclerosis, enrolled in a pregnancy study. CDR3s include the opening cysteine and the closing phenylalanine or tryptophan. A D gene is named only where the DNA matches it firmly. Clone size is not always given. Where it is, it says once, few, many or a class for expanded clones.

D	V	J	size	DNA	CDR3
.	TRBV9	TRBJ2-2	.	TGTGCCAGCAGTGACGGCGGGACGCGGAACACCGGGGAGCTGTTTTTT	CASSDGGTRNTGELFF
.	TRBV27	TRBJ1-5	.	TGTGCCAGCAGTTTTGGAGGGAATCAGCCCCAGCATTTT	CASSFGGNQPQHF
TRBD1	TRBV9	TRBJ1-2	.	TGTGCCAGCAGCGTAGACGACAGGGGGTATGGCTACACCTTC	CASSVDDRGYGYTF
.	TRBV10-3	TRBJ2-3	.	TGTGCCATCAGACGACACCTCCAACAGGGCTCTAGCACAGATACGCAGTATTTT	CAIRRHLQQGSSTDTQYF
.	TRBV19	TRBJ2-7	.	TGTGCCAGTAGTATAGGGCAGGTGGCCTACGAGCAGTACTTC	CASSIGQVAYEQYF
.	TRBV15	TRBJ1-1	.	TGTGCCACCAGTCCGGGAGGCACTGAAGCTTTCTTT	CATSPGGTEAFF
.	TRBV19	TRBJ1-5	.	TGTGCCAGTAGCGATCAGCCCCAGCATTTT	CASSDQPQHF
.	TRBV4-1	TRBJ2-7	.	TGCGCCAGCAGCCATCCAATGGGGGGGCCCCTTTCAGACGAGCAGTACTTC	CASSHPMGGPLSDEQYF
.	TRBV7-8	TRBJ2-5	.	TGTGCCAGCAGCCCCCGGACAAATCAAGAGACCCAGTACTTC	CASSPRTNQETQYF
.	TRBV7-9	TRBJ2-1	.	TGTGCCAGCAGCACAACGAACAGGGCCGATGAGCAGTTCTTC	CASSTTNRADEQFF
.	TRBV6-6	TRBJ2-7	.	TGTGCCAGCAGTTACCTCGTTGGAGGCCGGGACGAGCAGTACTTC	CASSYLVGGRDEQYF
.	TRBV7-9	TRBJ1-4	.	TGCGCCAGCAGCCAAGATCCCGGCAGGGGTAGTGAAAAACTGTTTTTT	CASSQDPGRGSEKLFF
.	TRBV6-5	TRBJ2-1	.	TGTGAAACCCGGGGTATCGGTGAGCAGTTCTTC	CETRGIGEQFF
.	TRBV6-5	TRBJ2-1	.	TGTGCCAGCAGTGTTACAGGATTCCTCTACAATGAGCAGTTCTTC	CASSVTGFLYNEQFF
.	TRBV27	TRBJ1-1	.	TGTGCCAGCAGACTCGCCGCTGAAGCTTTCTTT	CASRLAAEAFF
.	TRBV7-8	TRBJ1-3	.	TGTGCCAGCAGCTTAGTAGAACACCGAGGCTCTGGAAACACCATATATTTT	CASSLVEHRGSGNTIYF
.	TRBV18	TRBJ2-3	.	TGTGCCAGCTCACCAATTCCTAGTTCCCGCACAGATACGCAGTATTTT	CASSPIPSSRTDTQYF
.	TRBV27	TRBJ1-2	.	TGTGCCAGCAGTCCGCGGGGAGCGCTGGGCTACACCTTC	CASSPRGALGYTF
.	TRBV5-5	TRBJ2-7	.	TGTGCCAGCAGCTCCAGTTACGAGCAGTACTTC	CASSSSYEQYF
TRBD1	TRBV27	TRBJ1-6	once	TGTGCCAGCAGTTACTCGGGACAGCCGAATTCACCCCTCCACTTT	CASSYSGQPNSPLHF
.	TRBV5-1	TRBJ1-1	.	TGCGCCAGCAGCTTGGTTCAATCCAGGAACACTGAAGCTTTCTTT	CASSLVQSRNTEAFF
.	TRBV9	TRBJ2-1	.	TGTGCCAGCAGCCCCCCCGGTTACAATGAGCAGTTCTTC	CASSPPGYNEQFF
TRBD2	TRBV7-2	TRBJ2-1	.	TGTGCCAGCAGCTTAACGCTAGCGGGTGGCTACAATGAGCAGTTCTTC	CASSLTLAGGYNEQFF
TRBD1	TRBV19	TRBJ2-7	.	TGTGCCAGTAGTCCCGGACAGGCCTACGAGCAGTACTTC	CASSPGQAYEQYF
TRBD1	TRBV7-2	TRBJ2-5	.	TGTGCCAGCAGCCCACTGGGACAGGGGTACCAAGAGACCCAGTACTTC	CASSPLGQGYQETQYF
.	TRBV15	TRBJ1-5	.	TGTGCCACCAGCAGAGGGACACCGGAGAGGCCCCAGCATTTT	CATSRGTPERPQHF
TRBD2	TRBV7-3	TRBJ2-3	.	TGTGCCAGCAGCGTCGCTAGCGGGGTACACACAGATACGCAGTATTTT	CASSVASGVHTDTQYF
.	TRBV27	TRBJ1-1	.	TGTGCCAGCAGTTTCGGGGGTGTGGGCACTGAAGCTTTCTTT	CASSFGGVGTEAFF
TRBD2	TRBV6-4	TRBJ2-3	few	TGTGCCAGCAGCCTAGCGGGGGAGGGCACAGATACGCAGTATTTT	CASSLAGEGTDTQYF
.	TRBV7-9	TRBJ2-7	.	TGTGCCAGCAGCTTCAGCTACGAGCAGTACTTC	CASSFSYEQYF
.	TRBV19	TRBJ2-3	.	TGTGCCAGCAGTATGGGAGACATACGCACAGATACGCAGTATTTT	CASSMGDIRTDTQYF
.	TRBV5-6	TRBJ2-2	.	TGTGCCAGCAGCTTCGACTGGCTAGGGAGCACCGGGGAGCTGTTTTTT	CASSFDWLGSTGELFF
.	TRBV7-9	TRBJ2-7	.	TGTGCCAGCAGCTTACCAGGGTATGGGGAGCAGTACTTC	CASSLPGYGEQYF